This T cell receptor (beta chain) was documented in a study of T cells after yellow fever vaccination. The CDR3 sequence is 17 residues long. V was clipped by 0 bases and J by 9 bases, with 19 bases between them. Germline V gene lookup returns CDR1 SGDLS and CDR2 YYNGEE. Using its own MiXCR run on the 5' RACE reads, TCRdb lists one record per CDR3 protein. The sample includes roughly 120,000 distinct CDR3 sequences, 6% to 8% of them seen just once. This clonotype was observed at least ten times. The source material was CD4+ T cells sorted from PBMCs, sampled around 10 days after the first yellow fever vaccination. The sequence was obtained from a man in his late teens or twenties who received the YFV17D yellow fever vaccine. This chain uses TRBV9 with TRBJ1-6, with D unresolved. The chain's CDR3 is CASSVEAVGGHGSPLHF. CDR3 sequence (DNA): TGTGCCAGCAGCGTAGAAGCGGTGGGAGGCCATGGTTCACCCCTCCACTTT. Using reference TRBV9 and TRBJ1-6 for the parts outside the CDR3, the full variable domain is DSGVTQTPKHLITATGQRVTLRCSPRSGDLSVYWYQQSLDQGLQFLIQYYNGEERAKGNILERFSAQQFPDLHSELNLSSLELGDSALYFCASSVEAVGGHGSPLHFGNGTRLTVT.